These 21 T cell receptor beta chains share one sample of origin, sequenced in a study of T-cell memory formation after mild COVID-19. TCRdb re-derived calls from the 5' RACE reads in MiXCR, one entry per CDR3 protein. The data hold a few hundred thousand distinct CDR3 sequences, with more than 20% observed a single time. Material: PBMCs or a T cell subset sorted from them (not recorded which). Every receptor here comes from an adult woman who had mild COVID-19 (a few samples of this study predate the infection). Cell type and time point are not known.

This CDR3 is CASSYRDSHNEQFF. The CDR3 region has the DNA TGTGCCAGCAGCTACCGGGACAGCCACAATGAGCAGTTCTTC. V and J are TRBV5-6 and TRBJ2-1; 7 bases agree with TRBD1. This CDR3 region has 14 residues. Germline CDR1 reads SGHDT; CDR2 reads YYEEEE. V was clipped by 3 bases and J by 5 bases; unmatched bases: 5.

This clonotype appeared a few times. This chain joins TRBV6-2 or TRBV6-3 and TRBJ1-2; no clear D. Germline V gene data show CDR1 as MNHEY and CDR2 as SVGEGT. The CDR3 is 13 amino acids. The V end lost 4 bases, the J end lost 5 bases, and 11 bases lay between the germline ends. Here the CDR3 DNA reads TGTGCCAGCAGTTTCTCGGCCCAGTATGGCTACACCTTC. As protein: CASSFSAQYGYTF.

The table lists this clonotype with a few counts. This chain connects TRBV5-1 to TRBJ2-2; TRBD2 matches at 9 bases. V gave up 0 bases and J gave up 4 bases; unmatched junction bases: 10. Germline assignment: CDR1 SGHRS and CDR2 YFSETQ. There are 18 residues in the CDR3. CDR3 protein: CASSLDPFAGGPTGELFF. The CDR3 bases are TGCGCCAGCAGCTTGGATCCCTTCGCGGGGGGGCCCACCGGGGAGCTGTTTTTT.

The chain couples TRBV5-5 to TRBJ1-3; D is unclear. The CDR3 has 17 amino acids. V dropped 2 bases and J dropped 1 base, with 16 bases sitting between them. CDR1 and CDR2 (germline): SGHKS, YYEKEE (reference sequence). This CDR3 is CASSFSRESRSGNTIYF. Written as DNA, the CDR3 is TGTGCCAGCAGCTTTAGCCGTGAGAGCAGATCTGGAAACACCATATATTTT.

This clonotype was found a few times. The chain combines TRBV4-1 with TRBJ1-3; D is undetermined. CDR1 is MGHRA and CDR2 is YSYEKL in the germline V gene. CDR3 size: 14 residues. V was shortened by 1 base and J by 3 bases, with 7 bases between the two germline ends. This chain's CDR3 is CASSQGWDGNTIYF. CDR3 coding DNA: TGCGCCAGCAGCCAAGGCTGGGATGGAAACACCATATATTTT.

The rearrangement joins TRBV7-2 to TRBJ2-5; D is ambiguous. From germline, CDR1 is SGHTA and CDR2 FQGNSA. CDR3 length equals 16 residues. Between the trimmed V and J ends, which lost 0 bases and 4 bases, there was a span of 15 bases. The CDR3 sequence: CASSLAPDAPRETQYF. Written as DNA, the CDR3 is TGTGCCAGCAGCTTAGCTCCGGACGCACCTAGAGAGACCCAGTACTTC. Using reference TRBV7-2 and TRBJ2-5 for the parts outside the CDR3, the full variable domain is GAGVSQSPSNKVTEKGKDVELRCDPISGHTALYWYRQSLGQGLEFLIYFQGNSAPDKSGLPSDRFSAERTGGSVSTLTIQRTQQEDSAVYLCASSLAPDAPRETQYFGPGTRLLVL.

V is TRBV12-3 or TRBV12-4 and J is TRBJ1-2; 8 bases fit TRBD1. This CDR3 contains 14 residues. With 6 bases clipped from V and 8 bases from J, the junction kept 11 bases outside the gene matches. DNA of the CDR3: TGTGCCAGCAGGAAACTACAGGGGGTGGGAGGCTACACCTTC. It specifies CASRKLQGVGGYTF.

This clonotype has a handful of counts. V is TRBV29-1 and J is TRBJ2-1, with unresolved D. The V end lost 1 base, the J end lost 7 bases, and 8 bases lay between the germline ends. Germline CDR1 and CDR2: SQVTM and ANQGSEA. The CDR3 length is 12 residues. The CDR3 bases are TGCAGCGTTGAAGGATTAGGGAATGAGCAGTTCTTC. This gives the protein CSVEGLGNEQFF.

The chain couples TRBV12-3 or TRBV12-4 to TRBJ2-1; no reliable D call. V was cut by 0 bases and J by 3 bases, with 12 bases left in between. This CDR3 is built from 16 residues. In DNA, the CDR3 is TGTGCCAGCAGTTTAGCGAGATCCGGGTTCTACAATGAGCAGTTCTTC. Translated: CASSLARSGFYNEQFF.

This clonotype was counted ten times or more. At one of its ends the junction is not consistent with the germline gene, which may arise from a read error. This chain's CDR3 is CASTLLGSGGGSQETQYF. The CDR3 DNA sequence: TGTGCCAGCACCTTATTGGGCTCCGGTGGTGGGTCCCAAGAGACCCAGTACTTC. The V and J genes are TRBV7-9 and TRBJ2-5; D is ambiguous. Per germline, CDR1 SEHNR and CDR2 FQNEAQ (reference sequence). This CDR3 is built from 18 residues.

The chain joins TRBV20-1 to TRBJ1-6, with D maybe TRBD1 (5 bases). Between the trimmed V and J ends, which lost 1 base and 4 bases, there was a span of 14 bases. The CDR3 has 16 residues. Looked up from germline, CDR1 is DFQATT and CDR2 is SNEGSKA (reference sequence). CDR3 sequence (DNA): TGCAGTGCTAGAGCCGTTGTTAGGGGTTATAATTCACCCCTCCACTTT. Translation gives CSARAVVRGYNSPLHF.

This clonotype was detected a few times. This chain joins TRBV24-1 and TRBJ2-5; 8 bases agree with TRBD1. The CDR3 has 16 residues. CDR1 and CDR2 (germline): KGHDR, SFDVKD. Trimming removed 0 bases from V and 1 base from J; junction bases left unmatched: 3. This CDR3 is CATSDLGTGGQETQYF. In DNA form, the CDR3 reads TGTGCCACCAGTGATTTGGGGACAGGCGGCCAAGAGACCCAGTACTTC.

This clonotype showed up many times. The chain combines TRBV24-1 with TRBJ2-7; 7 bases fit TRBD1. The CDR3 length is 13 residues. Germline trimming cut 3 bases from V and 5 bases from J; bases unmatched to any gene: 3. Germline CDR1 KGHDR, CDR2 SFDVKD. The CDR3 nucleotides are TGTGCCACCAGTGATCCGGACAGGAACGAGCAGTACTTC. Translation: CATSDPDRNEQYF.

The sample holds a few counts of this clonotype. The V and J genes are TRBV15 and TRBJ1-4; 7 nucleotides agree with TRBD1. Looked up from germline, CDR1 is LNHNV and CDR2 is YYDKDF (reference sequence). The junction had 8 bases not matched to a gene; V was cut back by 1 base and J by 0 bases. CDR3 length: 18 amino acids. CDR3 in DNA: TGTGCCACCAGCAGAGGGAGGGGGCGGAGAGCAACTAATGAAAAACTGTTTTTT. This gives the protein CATSRGRGRRATNEKLFF.

The rearrangement joins TRBV5-1 to TRBJ2-5; 9 nucleotides agree with TRBD1. The J segment lost 2 bases and the V segment lost 7 bases, leaving 9 bases of the junction unmatched. The CDR3 runs 15 residues. Germline V gene sequence: CDR1 SGHRS, CDR2 YFSETQ. The CDR3 DNA follows: TGCGCCAGCCACCCGGGACAGGGCCCTCAAGAGACCCAGTACTTC. This codes for CASHPGQGPQETQYF.

V is TRBV10-3 and J is TRBJ1-5, with unresolved D. The CDR3 loop spans 14 amino acids. From germline, CDR1 is ENHRY and CDR2 SYGVKD. The germline V and J ends were trimmed by 2 bases and 3 bases, with 8 bases remaining between them. CDR3: CAISEDAYNQPQHF. CDR3 nucleotides: TGTGCCATCAGTGAGGATGCCTACAATCAGCCCCAGCATTTT.

The chain employs TRBV20-1 and TRBJ2-7; D is uncertain. This CDR3 contains 13 residues. Trimming took off 4 bases at V and 2 bases at J, with 12 bases between the two ends. Germline CDR1 DFQATT, CDR2 SNEGSKA (reference sequence). The CDR3 region is CSATVGIPYEQYF. DNA of the CDR3: TGCAGTGCTACGGTAGGGATTCCCTACGAGCAGTACTTC.

The V gene is TRBV2, the J gene TRBJ2-6; 8 bases match TRBD1. With 6 bases clipped from V and 4 bases from J, the junction kept 5 bases outside the gene matches. The CDR3 is 15 amino acids. The germline V gene encodes CDR1 SNHLY and CDR2 FYNNEI. The CDR3 nucleotides are TGTGCCAGCAGCAGACAGGGGCCAGGGGCCAACGTCCTGACTTTC. This codes for CASSRQGPGANVLTF. The variable domain in full, with the rest retrieved from reference TRBV2 and TRBJ2-6, is EPEVTQTPSHQVTQMGQEVILRCVPISNHLYFYWYRQILGQKVEFLVSFYNNEISEKSEIFDDQFSVERPDGSNFTLKIRSTKLEDSAMYFCASSRQGPGANVLTFGAGSRLTVL.

This clonotype has just a few counts. The genes are TRBV4-2 and TRBJ2-7; weak D call: TRBD1 (5 bases). The CDR3 is 12 amino acids. Trimming left V 2 bases short and J 5 bases short, with 7 bases between. Germline V gene data show CDR1 as LGHNA and CDR2 as YNFKEQ. CDR3: CASSQTGNEQYF. The CDR3 DNA reads TGTGCCAGCAGCCAAACAGGCAACGAGCAGTACTTC.

This sequence joins TRBV4-2 and TRBJ2-3; 11 bases match TRBD2. The J segment lost 4 bases and the V segment lost 4 bases, leaving 10 bases of the junction unmatched. CDR1 LGHNA and CDR2 YNFKEQ come from the germline V gene. This CDR3 comprises 17 residues. CDR3: CASSRMTSGDQPDTQYF. CDR3 DNA sequence: TGTGCCAGCAGCCGCATGACTAGCGGGGACCAGCCAGATACGCAGTATTTT.

In this sample, this clonotype turned up a few times. V and J are TRBV12-3 or TRBV12-4 and TRBJ2-1; 9 bases align to TRBD1. The CDR3 covers 13 residues. V gave up 6 bases and J gave up 9 bases; unmatched junction bases: 6. The CDR3: CASRQGAAGEQFF. Written as DNA, the CDR3 is TGTGCCAGCAGACAGGGGGCCGCGGGTGAGCAGTTCTTC.